One T cell receptor beta chain is described in this entry. Its target is not known. Method: immunoSEQ multiplex PCR; TCRdb's copy keeps in-frame clones and lacks some. The repertoire holds 25,000 to 30,000 clones, with about four fifths as singletons. The data stem from a study of lymphopenia after photon versus proton radiotherapy. General study findings and limits: Better survival with proton therapy was suggested as possible, not demonstrated. Post-nadir TCR diversity decline inversely tracked overall survival among those who died. After the lymphocyte nadir, photon-treated repertoires showed oligoclonal expansion, especially of CD8+ Temra cells. Under photons, naive T cells and diversity fell while effector/memory populations rose.

The CDR3 runs 11 residues. V dropped 5 bases and J dropped 4 bases, with 7 bases sitting between them. Germline V gives CDR1 DFQATT, CDR2 SNEGSKA (reference sequence). The sample consisted of peripheral blood, taken from a patient treated with photon-based radiotherapy. The rearrangement joins TRBV20-1 to TRBJ2-3; D gene uncertain. The TCR comes from a man aged 50-60 years with gastric cancer. The CDR3 DNA reads TGCAGTGCTCGTCGCTCAGATACGCAGTATTTT. Its translation: CSARRSDTQYF.